One T cell receptor beta chain is described in this entry. As yet, its antigen is unknown. Here immunoSEQ multiplex PCR was the method, and the copy in TCRdb shows in-frame clones only, minus some. The data contain approximately 97,000 clones, roughly two thirds of them singletons. Trimming took 5 bases from V and 2 from J, leaving 16 bases between them. The CDR3 consists of 16 residues. Germline V CDR1 and CDR2: LNHDA, SQIVND (reference sequence). This entry belongs to a study of shared clonotypes between healthy human individuals. Points from the study as a whole: Among the subsets, naive ones generally showed larger estimated richness than memory ones. Genetic and exposure-history diversity was limited by the few donors.

Nashville, Tennessee was home to all donors, who were Caucasian adults. The V and J genes are TRBV19 and TRBJ2-1, with TRBD1 as a possible D gene (6 bases). Sequencing input: memory CD8+ T cells sorted from blood. The sample's subset: CD45RO+ cells pooled with CCR7-negative TemRA cells. The TCR originated in a man aged 30 to 45 in good health. The CDR3 protein is CASSEPSGQTYNEQFF. CDR3 DNA: TGTGCCAGTAGTGAGCCCTCGGGACAAACCTACAATGAGCAGTTCTTC.